This T cell receptor beta chain was observed in a study of blood T cell repertoires in COVID-19. Germline V gene data show CDR1 as MNHEY and CDR2 as SVGEGT. The CDR3 has 11 residues. V was cut by 6 bases and J by 8 bases, with 8 bases left in between. Original methodology: Nucleated cell counts were estimated from reference gene primer amplification. Data came from immunoSEQ multiplex PCR; TCRdb stores just in-frame clones and leaves some out. The V and J calls and clone size are taken from that table; D and trimming were inferred from the DNA. Of 400,000 to 550,000 clones listed, roughly 87% are singletons.

The V and J genes are TRBV6-2 or TRBV6-3 and TRBJ1-5, with unresolved D. The TCR was taken from a woman aged 18-29 years with acute COVID-19. Sequencing was done on a sample of PBMCs or T cells enriched from blood (not recorded which). CDR3 region: CASSPGEPQHF. DNA for the CDR3: TGTGCCAGCAGCCCCGGAGAGCCCCAGCATTTT.